Presented here are 22 T cell receptor beta chains from one specimen sequenced in a study of shared T cell receptors in the human thymus. Only in-frame clones appear in the TCRdb table, and some are missing; sequencing was by immunoSEQ multiplex PCR. The sample has more than 550,000 clones, roughly 88% seen once. The sample was also linked to a second study, of human thymus T cells.

The sample was thymocytes. The receptors here all came from a girl less than two years old with a congenital heart defect.

Details on this clone: The junction departs from the called germline gene at one end, perhaps through a read error. Distinct nucleotide sequences in the sample also encode this CDR3. The chain links TRBV7-6 to TRBJ2-5; 13 nucleotides align to TRBD2. This CDR3 contains 16 residues. CDR1 is SGHVS and CDR2 is FNYEAQ in the germline V gene. The CDR3 protein is CASSHGLAGAGETQYF. The CDR3 DNA follows: TGTGCTAGCAGCCACGGACTAGCGGGGGCGGGGGAGACCCAGTACTTC.

The J gene is TRBJ2-3, the V gene TRBV7-3; 9 bases map to TRBD1. Germline V gene data show CDR1 as SGHTA and CDR2 as FQGTGA. The V and J ends lost 4 bases and 3 bases, in that order; junction bases with no gene match: 5. This CDR3 is 15 amino acids long. The CDR3 spells CASSSTGTGTDTQYF. In DNA, the CDR3 is TGTGCCAGCAGCTCTACCGGGACAGGGACAGATACGCAGTATTTT.

This chain links TRBV18 with TRBJ1-2; D uncertain. V lost 6 bases, J lost 0 bases, and 11 bases lay in between. Germline loops: CDR1 KGHSH, CDR2 LQKENI. This CDR3 has 14 residues. The CDR3 sequence: CASSYARANYGYTF. The CDR3 DNA is TGTGCCAGCTCGTATGCACGGGCTAACTATGGCTACACCTTC. The variable domain in full, with the rest retrieved from reference TRBV18 and TRBJ1-2, is NAGVMQNPRHLVRRRGQEARLRCSPMKGHSHVYWYRQLPEEGLKFMVYLQKENIIDESGMPKERFSAEFPKEGPSILRIQQVVRGDSAAYFCASSYARANYGYTFGSGTRLTVV.

The chain uses TRBV4-1 and TRBJ2-7; D ambiguous. From germline, CDR1 is MGHRA and CDR2 YSYEKL. This CDR3 has 15 amino acids. Trimming cost V 3 bases and J 7 bases, with 19 bases left between them. CDR3 region: CASSHSFSPKREQYF. In DNA, the CDR3 is TGCGCCAGCAGCCATAGTTTCAGTCCCAAGAGGGAGCAGTACTTC.

The genes are TRBV27 and TRBJ1-2; possibly TRBD1 for D (5 bases). Trimming removed 7 bases at V and 6 bases at J, with 15 bases between. This CDR3 contains 13 residues. CDR1 is MNHEY and CDR2 is SMNVEV in the germline V gene (reference sequence). The CDR3 DNA is TGTGCCAGCACCCCTAGAGTAGGGGATGGCTACACCTTC. It codes for CASTPRVGDGYTF.

This sequence joins TRBV5-6 and TRBJ1-6; 8 bases line up with TRBD1. This CDR3 is 14 amino acids long. Unmatched junction bases numbered 4, after V lost 5 bases and J lost 6 bases. CDR1 is SGHDT and CDR2 is YYEEEE in the germline V gene. CDR3 sequence reads: CASSHGTGNSPLHF. The CDR3 DNA is TGTGCCAGCAGTCACGGGACAGGTAATTCACCCCTCCACTTT. The variable domain in full, completed from reference TRBV5-6 and TRBJ1-6, reads DAGVTQSPTHLIKTRGQQVTLRCSPKSGHDTVSWYQQALGQGPQFIFQYYEEEERQRGNFPDRFSGHQFPNYSSELNVNALLLGDSALYLCASSHGTGNSPLHFGNGTRLTVT.

V gene TRBV28 combines with J gene TRBJ2-3; 9 positions match TRBD2. Germline V lookup: CDR1 MDHEN, CDR2 SYDVKM. The CDR3 has 19 residues. V trimming: 5 bases; J trimming: 0 bases; junction bases outside the gene matches: 15. The CDR3 DNA reads TGTGCCAGCAGTATTAGAGGACCTTGGCGGGGGGGAAGCACAGATACGCAGTATTTT. Translating it yields CASSIRGPWRGGSTDTQYF.

CDR3 protein: CASSLDRLVSRSGANVLTF. The CDR3 DNA follows: TGTGCCAGCAGCTTAGATCGTCTAGTGTCGCGCTCTGGGGCCAACGTCCTGACTTTC. The chain is built from TRBV7-8 and TRBJ2-6; D not resolved. Germline CDR1 and CDR2: SGHVS and FQNEAQ. Trimming left V 1 base short and J 0 bases short, with 16 bases between. This CDR3 contains 19 residues. The variable domain in full, with the rest retrieved from reference TRBV7-8 and TRBJ2-6, is GAGVSQSPRYKVAKRGQDVALRCDPISGHVSLFWYQQALGQGPEFLTYFQNEAQLDKSGLPSDRFFAERPEGSVSTLKIQRTQQEDSAVYLCASSLDRLVSRSGANVLTFGAGSRLTVL.

The chain recombines TRBV15 with TRBJ1-5; 8 nucleotides line up with TRBD1. Losses at the gene ends were 4 bases for V and 5 bases for J; bases not matched to a gene: 4. CDR3 size: 14 residues. Germline V gene data show CDR1 as LNHNV and CDR2 as YYDKDF (reference sequence). CDR3 sequence reads: CATSTGQGHQPQHF. The DNA for the CDR3 is TGTGCCACCAGCACAGGACAGGGTCATCAGCCCCAGCATTTT.

This rearrangement joins TRBV4-2 to TRBJ2-7; possible D gene TRBD1, 7 bases. The CDR3 is made up of 17 amino acids. Trimming removed 1 base from V and 1 base from J, with 17 bases in between. CDR1 is LGHNA, CDR2 YNFKEQ, per germline. CDR3 loop: CASSQVRRDSPSYEQYF. In DNA form, the CDR3 reads TGTGCCAGCAGCCAAGTTCGGCGGGACAGCCCATCCTACGAGCAGTACTTC.

This chain connects TRBV4-2 to TRBJ2-1; 9 bases line up with TRBD1. This CDR3 has 15 amino acids. V was pared by 4 bases and J by 10 bases, with 11 bases of the junction left unmatched. Germline lookup yields CDR1 LGHNA and CDR2 YNFKEQ. Here the CDR3 reads CASSPIWDREGEQFF. Here the CDR3 DNA reads TGTGCCAGCAGCCCCATTTGGGACAGGGAGGGGGAGCAGTTCTTC.

This chain uses TRBV4-1 with TRBJ1-5, with 10 bases lining up with TRBD1. The CDR3 is 16 residues long. With 1 base clipped from V and 2 bases from J, the junction kept 2 bases outside the gene matches. CDR1 MGHRA and CDR2 YSYEKL come from the germline V gene. As DNA, the CDR3 is TGCGCCAGCAGCCAAGCAGGGACAGGGGGCAATCAGCCCCAGCATTTT. Its protein product is CASSQAGTGGNQPQHF.

The chain has TRBV11-2 and TRBJ1-6; 11 bases fit TRBD1. This CDR3 is 17 amino acids long. V lost 4 bases to trimming and J lost 0 bases; unmatched junction nucleotides: 2. CDR1 is SGHAT and CDR2 is FQNNGV in the germline V gene. The CDR3 region is CASSWDRGSSYNSPLHF. CDR3 sequence (DNA): TGTGCCAGCAGCTGGGACAGGGGGAGCTCCTATAATTCACCCCTCCACTTT.

The CDR3 DNA is TGTGCCAGCAGCTTAGGCCCGTCAGGGTCACGAAACGAGCAGTACTTC. Encoded protein: CASSLGPSGSRNEQYF. The chain couples TRBV13 to TRBJ2-7, with D tentatively TRBD1 (5 bases). Germline CDR1 PRHDT, CDR2 FYEKMQ (reference sequence). Trimming took 0 bases from V and 5 from J, leaving 17 bases between them. CDR3 size: 16 residues.

The rearrangement uses TRBV25-1 and TRBJ1-1, with 7 bases aligning to TRBD1. Per germline, CDR1 MGHDK and CDR2 SYGVNS. The J segment lost 0 bases and the V segment lost 2 bases, leaving 6 bases of the junction unmatched. The CDR3 is 16 residues long. CDR3 amino acids: CASSERDSHMNTEAFF. CDR3 DNA sequence: TGTGCCAGCAGTGAACGGGACAGCCACATGAACACTGAAGCTTTCTTT.

The chain carries TRBV2 and TRBJ1-1, with 10 bases fitting TRBD1. V was clipped by 0 bases and J by 8 bases; unmatched bases: 12. The CDR3 spans 17 residues. Germline CDR1 reads SNHLY; CDR2 reads FYNNEI. CDR3 nucleotides: TGTGCCAGCAGTGAAGCGTACGACAGGGGGCGCGAGGCGGAAGCTTTCTTT. Its protein is CASSEAYDRGREAEAFF.

The chain couples TRBV11-2 to TRBJ1-2; D is ambiguous. Trimming left V 4 bases short and J 7 bases short, with 13 bases between. Germline lookup yields CDR1 SGHAT and CDR2 FQNNGV. This CDR3 region has 13 residues. CDR3 bases: TGTGCCAGCAGCTCCGGGGAGTCGGGTGGCTACACCTTC. It specifies CASSSGESGGYTF.

The gene calls are TRBV14 and TRBJ1-2, with D uncertain. This CDR3 contains 18 residues. V lost 4 bases, J lost 5 bases, and 26 bases lay in between. The germline gives CDR1 SGHDN, CDR2 FVKESK. The CDR3 sequence is CASSPTLSARVARYGYTF. Written as DNA, the CDR3 is TGTGCCAGCAGCCCGACTTTGTCGGCCCGGGTGGCTCGATATGGCTACACCTTC.

V usage is TRBV6-5 and J usage is TRBJ1-1, with D possibly TRBD1 on 6 matching bases. CDR3 length equals 15 residues. Trimming took off 5 bases at V and 1 base at J, with 14 bases between the two ends. Germline values: CDR1 MNHEY, CDR2 SVGAGI. The CDR3 sequence: CASSQYRAGNTEAFF. CDR3 coding DNA: TGTGCCAGCAGTCAATACAGGGCGGGGAACACTGAAGCTTTCTTT.

This clone was seen only a few times. V usage is TRBV7-9 and J usage is TRBJ2-7; 10 bases align to TRBD1. The CDR3 is 16 amino acids. Germline trimming cut 4 bases from V and 6 bases from J; bases unmatched to any gene: 12. From germline, CDR1 is SEHNR and CDR2 FQNEAQ (reference sequence). CDR3: CASSSQRRDRGSEQYF. The CDR3 nucleotides read TGTGCCAGCAGCTCTCAACGCCGGGACAGGGGATCCGAGCAGTACTTC.

The chain joins TRBV29-1 to TRBJ1-1; the match to TRBD1 covers 8 bases. Germline loops: CDR1 SQVTM, CDR2 ANQGSEA. This CDR3 region has 17 residues. The V gene end was trimmed by 6 bases and the J gene end by 1 base; junction bases not matched to a gene: 16. The CDR3 bases are TGCAGCGTGGAGCAAAACAGGGGGGAGGCCCAGAACACTGAAGCTTTCTTT. The encoded protein is CSVEQNRGEAQNTEAFF.

This rearrangement joins TRBV14 to TRBJ2-6; 8 bases map to TRBD1. This CDR3 is 19 amino acids long. The junction had 9 bases not matched to a gene; V was cut back by 1 base and J by 1 base. Germline CDR1 is SGHDN and CDR2 is FVKESK. CDR3 protein: CASSQGADRGVSGANVLTF. CDR3 in DNA: TGTGCCAGCAGCCAAGGGGCCGACAGGGGAGTGTCTGGGGCCAACGTCCTGACTTTC.